This passage covers 24 T cell receptor beta chains from one sample sequenced in a study of CD8+ T cells in alopecia areata. Following RNA extraction, reverse transcription yielded cDNA that acted as the sequencing template. Assay: immunoSEQ multiplex PCR; the TCRdb copy retains only in-frame clones and omits some. The table lists 110,000 to 150,000 clones, roughly 61% of them singletons. Sample: CD4+ T cells sorted from blood, taken at week 0. The receptors come from a human donor with alopecia areata.

The V gene is TRBV30, the J gene TRBJ1-5; D is unresolved. V was pared by 0 bases and J by 3 bases, with 6 bases between. Germline lookup yields CDR1 GTSNPN and CDR2 SVGIG (reference sequence). CDR3 size: 13 residues. CDR3 in amino acids: CAWSVKNNQPQHF. The CDR3 bases are TGTGCCTGGAGTGTGAAAAACAATCAGCCCCAGCATTTT.

The CDR3 bases are TGTGCCAGCAGCGCTATGGACAACTCCTACGAGCAGTACTTC. This sequence encodes CASSAMDNSYEQYF. The chain links TRBV9 to TRBJ2-7, with D possibly TRBD1 on 5 matching bases. This CDR3 region has 14 residues. Germline lookup yields CDR1 SGDLS and CDR2 YYNGEE. The V end was cut by 3 bases, the J end by 0 bases, with 10 bases between.

The rearrangement links TRBV7-9 to TRBJ2-1; 7 nucleotides agree with TRBD2. The V segment lost 6 bases and the J segment 4 bases; nucleotides outside the gene matches: 6. In germline, CDR1 is SEHNR, CDR2 FQNEAQ (reference sequence). CDR3 size: 14 residues. The CDR3 nucleotides read TGTGCCAGCAGACCAAGCGGGGCATACAATGAGCAGTTCTTC. It encodes CASRPSGAYNEQFF. The complete variable domain, with remaining parts taken from reference TRBV7-9 and TRBJ2-1, reads DTGVSQNPRHKITKRGQNVTFRCDPISEHNRLYWYRQTLGQGPEFLTYFQNEAQLEKSRLLSDRFSAERPKGSFSTLEIQRTEQGDSAMYLCASRPSGAYNEQFFGPGTRLTVL.

The J gene is TRBJ1-1, the V gene TRBV13; tentative D call: TRBD1 (5 bases). Germline values: CDR1 PRHDT, CDR2 FYEKMQ (reference sequence). The V end lost 3 bases, the J end lost 1 base, and 9 bases lay between the germline ends. The CDR3 totals 14 residues. The CDR3: CASSFGTPNTEAFF. The CDR3 bases are TGTGCCAGCAGCTTCGGGACTCCGAACACTGAAGCTTTCTTT.

The chain recombines TRBV18 with TRBJ2-3; possibly TRBD1 for D (5 bases). Trimming cost V 3 bases and J 12 bases, with 10 bases left between them. Germline values: CDR1 KGHSH, CDR2 LQKENI. This CDR3 is built from 11 residues. The CDR3 DNA reads as TGTGCCAGCTCACCGACAGTGCTTCAGTATTTT. Encoded protein: CASSPTVLQYF.

The chain recombines TRBV7-9 with TRBJ2-5; 7 bases agree with TRBD2. This CDR3 has 15 residues. Germline lookup yields CDR1 SEHNR and CDR2 FQNEAQ (reference sequence). J lost 2 bases, V lost 2 bases, and 5 bases had no gene match. CDR3 nucleotides: TGTGCCAGCAGCTTACGGGCTAGCGGACAAGAGACCCAGTACTTC. Translating gives CASSLRASGQETQYF.

V and J are TRBV5-6 and TRBJ2-3; perhaps TRBD2 as D (7 bases). The CDR3 is 15 amino acids. The germline gives CDR1 SGHDT, CDR2 YYEEEE. Trimming took off 7 bases at V and 5 bases at J, with 20 bases between the two ends. Here the CDR3 reads CASARGATRRDTQYF. The CDR3 nucleotides are TGTGCCAGCGCCCGGGGGGCTACCAGGAGAGATACGCAGTATTTT.

This clone has more than one count but fewer than ten. The rearrangement joins TRBV13 to TRBJ2-7, with 7 bases identical to TRBD1. Germline assignment: CDR1 PRHDT and CDR2 FYEKMQ (reference sequence). V was pared by 6 bases and J by 3 bases, with 8 bases of the junction left unmatched. This CDR3 is built from 14 residues. In DNA form, the CDR3 reads TGTGCCAGCAGGGGGAAGGGGGCGAACTACGAGCAGTACTTC. This codes for CASRGKGANYEQYF.

This clone appeared a few times. V and J are TRBV14 and TRBJ1-3; 9 positions agree with TRBD1. Germline trimming cut 4 bases from V and 11 bases from J; bases unmatched to any gene: 12. Germline V gene sequence: CDR1 SGHDN, CDR2 FVKESK. CDR3 size: 15 residues. CDR3 nucleotide sequence: TGTGCCAGCAGCCTATCGGGGACAGGGATTCGGGCCATATATTTT. Translated, it gives CASSLSGTGIRAIYF. The full variable domain, rest sourced from reference TRBV14 and TRBJ1-3, is EAGVTQFPSHSVIEKGQTVTLRCDPISGHDNLYWYRRVMGKEIKFLLHFVKESKQDESGMPNNRFLAERTGGTYSTLKVQPAELEDSGVYFCASSLSGTGIRAIYFGEGSWLTVV.

The chain carries TRBV6-1 and TRBJ1-1; D is unresolved. CDR3 length: 11 residues. V lost 4 bases and J 7 bases, leaving 7 bases between the germline ends. CDR1 and CDR2 (germline): MNHNS, SASEGT. CDR3 in amino acids: CASSAQREAFF. The CDR3 coding sequence is TGTGCCAGCAGTGCGCAGCGTGAAGCTTTCTTT.

The chain joins TRBV29-1 to TRBJ1-5; 7 positions match TRBD1. CDR3 length: 12 residues. V gave up 7 bases and J gave up 11 bases; unmatched junction bases: 11. CDR1 and CDR2 from the germline V gene are SQVTM and ANQGSEA. Here the CDR3 reads CSGVTGPGAQHF. As DNA, the CDR3 is TGCAGCGGTGTGACAGGGCCAGGGGCCCAGCATTTT.

This chain links TRBV7-6 with TRBJ2-2; D call uncertain. This CDR3 is 12 amino acids long. CDR1 and CDR2 from the germline V gene are SGHVS and FNYEAQ. V gave up 2 bases and J gave up 7 bases, with 5 bases separating them. The CDR3 is CASSLRSGELFF. The CDR3 DNA reads TGTGCCAGCAGCTTAAGAAGCGGGGAGCTGTTTTTT.

The rearrangement uses TRBV7-2 and TRBJ1-2; D might be TRBD1 (5 bases). Per germline, CDR1 SGHTA and CDR2 FQGNSA. The V end was cut by 3 bases, the J end by 0 bases, with 20 bases between. This CDR3 is 18 amino acids long. CDR3 in DNA: TGTGCCAGCAGCTTCCTGGGGCCGGGAGATCTAGCTAACTATGGCTACACCTTC. Translating gives CASSFLGPGDLANYGYTF.

The V call is TRBV15, the J call TRBJ2-6; a weak D match, TRBD2 (6 bases). The CDR3 is 15 residues long. The germline V gene encodes CDR1 LNHNV and CDR2 YYDKDF (reference sequence). Trimming stripped 6 bases from V and 4 bases from J, with 13 bases between. In DNA, the CDR3 is TGTGCCACCAGGGCGAGGGAGGCCGGGGCCAACGTCCTGACTTTC. Protein product: CATRAREAGANVLTF. The variable domain in full, with the rest retrieved from reference TRBV15 and TRBJ2-6, is DAMVIQNPRYQVTQFGKPVTLSCSQTLNHNVMYWYQQKSSQAPKLLFHYYDKDFNNEADTPDNFQSRRPNTSFCFLDIRSPGLGDTAMYLCATRAREAGANVLTFGAGSRLTVL.

This clone has more than one count but fewer than ten. The CDR3 sequence is CASSPNPGSYGYTF. The CDR3 DNA follows: TGTGCCAGCTCACCGAACCCCGGCAGCTATGGCTACACCTTC. J is TRBJ1-2 and V is TRBV18; D ambiguous. Germline CDR1 reads KGHSH; CDR2 reads LQKENI. The V end lost 3 bases, the J end lost 4 bases, and 12 bases lay between the germline ends. This CDR3 contains 14 residues.

The gene calls are TRBV12-5 and TRBJ2-5, with unresolved D. Looked up from germline, CDR1 is LGHNT and CDR2 is FRNRAP. With 0 bases removed from V and 7 bases from J, the gap between germline ends came to 15 bases. The CDR3 covers 15 residues. This CDR3 reads CASGLVRGPIGTQYF. The CDR3 bases are TGTGCTAGTGGTTTGGTAAGAGGACCCATCGGGACCCAGTACTTC. The full variable domain, its missing parts supplied by reference TRBV12-5 and TRBJ2-5, is DARVTQTPRHKVTEMGQEVTMRCQPILGHNTVFWYRQTMMQGLELLAYFRNRAPLDDSGMPKDRFSAEMPDATLATLKIQPSEPRDSAVYFCASGLVRGPIGTQYFGPGTRLLVL.

The V and J genes are TRBV30 and TRBJ2-1; 7 nucleotides match TRBD2. The CDR3 sequence is 16 residues long. Trimming at V came to 0 bases and at J to 3 bases, leaving 8 bases not matched to a gene. Germline loops: CDR1 GTSNPN, CDR2 SVGIG (reference sequence). CDR3 amino acids: CAWSVHLGLVYNEQFF. The CDR3 coding sequence is TGTGCCTGGAGTGTACATCTAGGACTAGTCTACAATGAGCAGTTCTTC.

The gene calls are TRBV11-3 and TRBJ1-1; 8 bases match TRBD1. J gave up 5 bases and V 5 bases, and 7 bases lay outside the gene matches. The CDR3 runs to 14 residues. Per the germline V gene, CDR1 is SGHNT and CDR2 is YENEEA. The CDR3 DNA follows: TGTGCCAGCAGCCTACAGGGGGGAGAAACTGAAGCTTTCTTT. As protein: CASSLQGGETEAFF.

The gene calls are TRBV7-6 and TRBJ1-2; a possible D gene is TRBD1 (5 bases). The CDR3 is 12 amino acids. Germline-derived CDR1 and CDR2 are SGHVS and FNYEAQ. V gave up 1 base and J gave up 8 bases, with 8 bases separating them. The CDR3 bases are TGTGCCAGCAGCTTAGTCTCAGGGGGCTACACCTTC. This gives the protein CASSLVSGGYTF. Variable domain in full (rest from reference TRBV7-6 and TRBJ1-2): GAGVSQSPRYKVTKRGQDVALRCDPISGHVSLYWYRQALGQGPEFLTYFNYEAQQDKSGLPNDRFSAERPEGSISTLTIQRTEQRDSAMYRCASSLVSGGYTFGSGTRLTVV.

This clone was seen a handful of times. The V and J genes are TRBV30 and TRBJ1-1, with no clear D. CDR1 and CDR2 (germline): GTSNPN, SVGIG (reference sequence). Trimming stripped 4 bases from V and 10 bases from J, with 19 bases between. The CDR3 runs 13 residues. The CDR3 region has the DNA TGTGCCTGGATGGCTCCGTCCCCTGCGAGAGCTTTCTTT. Amino acids: CAWMAPSPARAFF.

Only a few counts were recorded for this clone. This specimen includes other DNA sequences encoding the same CDR3. The chain has TRBV29-1 and TRBJ2-1; 10 positions agree with TRBD2. CDR1 SQVTM and CDR2 ANQGSEA come from the germline V gene. The CDR3 consists of 12 residues. J lost 8 bases, V lost 6 bases, and 4 bases had no gene match. The CDR3 region is CSVRLAGDEQFF. The CDR3 DNA reads TGCAGCGTCAGACTAGCGGGCGATGAGCAGTTCTTC.

The rearrangement joins TRBV2 to TRBJ2-2; tentative D call: TRBD2 (5 bases). V was clipped by 10 bases and J by 7 bases, with 19 bases between them. CDR1 SNHLY and CDR2 FYNNEI come from the germline V gene. CDR3 length: 14 residues. CDR3 residues: CATKRAETFGELFF. CDR3 in DNA: TGTGCCACCAAGAGGGCAGAGACGTTCGGGGAGCTGTTTTTT. The variable domain in full, with the rest retrieved from reference TRBV2 and TRBJ2-2, is EPEVTQTPSHQVTQMGQEVILRCVPISNHLYFYWYRQILGQKVEFLVSFYNNEISEKSEIFDDQFSVERPDGSNFTLKIRSTKLEDSAMYFCATKRAETFGELFFGEGSRLTVL.

This clone was seen only a few times. The chain links TRBV5-6 to TRBJ2-5, with D tentatively TRBD2 (5 bases). The length of the CDR3 is 13 residues. CDR1 is SGHDT and CDR2 is YYEEEE in the germline V gene. The germline V and J ends were trimmed by 4 bases and 10 bases, with 17 bases remaining between them. CDR3 amino acids: CASSLVLLRVQYF. The CDR3 DNA is TGTGCCAGCAGCCTCGTATTGTTGCGGGTCCAGTACTTC.

The chain links TRBV29-1 to TRBJ2-3; D is uncertain. The CDR3 length is 15 residues. Per germline, CDR1 SQVTM and CDR2 ANQGSEA. Trimming left V 4 bases short and J 3 bases short, with 17 bases between. Here the CDR3 DNA reads TGCAGCGTTGTCGCTGTGACTCTAGAGACAGATACGCAGTATTTT. Protein: CSVVAVTLETDTQYF.